The subject of this entry is one T cell receptor beta chain. Its antigen is unknown. This record belongs to a study of T-cell memory formation after mild COVID-19. TCRdb processed the 5' RACE reads anew with MiXCR; each CDR3 protein has one entry. The repertoire holds under 250,000 distinct CDR3 sequences, with 10% as singletons. Trimming stripped 3 bases from V and 4 bases from J, with 13 bases between. This CDR3 contains 14 residues. Germline assignment: CDR1 MDHEN and CDR2 SYDVKM. Overall study results and limits: For second-wave clones that peaked at day 37, SARS-CoV-2 specificity went unverified.

The J gene is TRBJ2-7, the V gene TRBV28; no reliable D call. The sequence was obtained from a man in his late teens or twenties who had mild COVID-19 (a few samples of this study predate the infection). Cell type and time point are not known. What was sequenced was PBMCs or a T cell subset sorted from them (not recorded which). The CDR3 is CASSFRQTPYEQYV. The DNA of the CDR3 is TGTGCCAGCAGTTTTCGGCAGACCCCGTACGAGCAGTACGTC.